Below, 11 T cell receptor beta chains from the same sample are listed, as sequenced in a study of early T cells in non-severe SARS-CoV-2 infection. TCRdb analysed the 5' RACE reads with MiXCR anew, one entry per CDR3 protein. The table lists tens of thousands of distinct CDR3 sequences, about 14% of them singletons. Sequences were obtained from whole blood. The receptor source for this set is an adult who was a healthcare worker with PCR-confirmed SARS-CoV-2 infection or an uninfected control (not recorded which).

This clonotype has a handful of counts. The V gene is TRBV6-2 or TRBV6-3, the J gene TRBJ2-2; 7 nucleotides agree with TRBD2. There are 16 residues in the CDR3. J was trimmed by 0 bases and V by 6 bases; bases with no gene match: 7. Germline CDR1 reads MNHEY; CDR2 reads SVGEGT. The CDR3 protein is CASSLLASTNTGELFF. CDR3 coding DNA: TGTGCCAGCAGCCTACTAGCGAGCACGAACACCGGGGAGCTGTTTTTT.

CDR3 in DNA: TGTGCCAGCAGCATCGACAGGGGTTATGGCTACACCTTC. It specifies CASSIDRGYGYTF. The V and J genes are TRBV12-3 or TRBV12-4 and TRBJ1-2; 8 nucleotides match TRBD1. V dropped 6 bases and J dropped 5; count of bases not matched to a gene: 5. The CDR3 is 13 amino acids.

This clonotype was recorded a few times. The chain links TRBV12-3 or TRBV12-4 to TRBJ1-1; D is unresolved. CDR3 length: 11 amino acids. Trimming left V 8 bases short and J 1 base short, with 5 bases between. The CDR3 bases are TGTGCCAGCGTAAGGAACACTGAAGCTTTCTTT. It specifies CASVRNTEAFF.

There are many counts of this clonotype. This chain links TRBV6-5 with TRBJ2-7; a possible D gene is TRBD1 (6 bases). Trimming took off 5 bases at V and 3 bases at J, with 14 bases between the two ends. The CDR3 covers 14 residues. Germline V gene lookup returns CDR1 MNHEY and CDR2 SVGAGI. Written as DNA, the CDR3 is TGTGCCAGCAGTAAACAGGGAGTTTACTACGAGCAGTACTTC. Protein: CASSKQGVYYEQYF.

This clonotype has ten or more counts. The chain carries TRBV6-5 and TRBJ2-7, with 10 bases lining up with TRBD1. Per germline, CDR1 MNHEY and CDR2 SVGAGI. CDR3 length: 16 residues. V lost 0 bases and J lost 0; bases outside the gene matches: 2. The CDR3 nucleotides read TGTGCCAGCAGTTACTCGGGACAGGGGTTCTCCTACGAGCAGTACTTC. The encoded protein is CASSYSGQGFSYEQYF.

This clonotype showed up many times. The CDR3 here is CASSLEGDGLNQPQHF. In nucleotides, the CDR3 is TGTGCCAGCAGCTTAGAAGGGGATGGGTTAAATCAGCCCCAGCATTTT. This rearrangement joins TRBV7-8 to TRBJ1-5; D perhaps matches TRBD1 (5 bases). Germline-derived CDR1 and CDR2 are SGHVS and FQNEAQ. V lost 1 base, J lost 4 bases, and 14 bases lay in between. The CDR3 consists of 16 residues.

This clonotype occurred a few times. The rearrangement joins TRBV9 to TRBJ1-1; no definite D call. Trimming removed 0 bases from V and 1 base from J, with 7 bases in between. The CDR3 length is 14 residues. CDR1 SGDLS and CDR2 YYNGEE come from the germline V gene. In nucleotides, the CDR3 is TGTGCCAGCAGCGTAGCCCCACAGAACACTGAAGCTTTCTTT. Its protein product is CASSVAPQNTEAFF.

The chain recombines TRBV6-5 with TRBJ1-2; D is uncertain. This CDR3 comprises 14 residues. The V gene's germline CDR1 is MNHEY and CDR2 SVGAGI. V dropped 0 bases and J dropped 4 bases, with 9 bases sitting between them. The CDR3 spells CASSYSREGYGYTF. CDR3 DNA sequence: TGTGCCAGCAGTTACTCGAGAGAGGGCTATGGCTACACCTTC.

This clonotype has more than one count but fewer than ten. The chain couples TRBV7-9 to TRBJ1-2; 7 bases align to TRBD1. J lost 1 base, V lost 5 bases, and 4 bases had no gene match. The germline gives CDR1 SEHNR, CDR2 FQNEAQ (reference sequence). The CDR3 covers 14 residues. In nucleotides, the CDR3 is TGTGCCAGCAGCCCCCCAGGGGGTAACTATGGCTACACCTTC. Protein product: CASSPPGGNYGYTF.

The chain combines TRBV12-3 or TRBV12-4 with TRBJ1-6; 7 bases line up with TRBD1. V lost 3 bases to trimming and J lost 6 bases; unmatched junction nucleotides: 5. This CDR3 is 15 amino acids long. The CDR3 spells CASSLQGGINSPLHF. The CDR3 DNA follows: TGTGCCAGCAGTTTGCAGGGGGGAATTAATTCACCCCTCCACTTT.

The sample holds a few counts of this clonotype. This chain uses TRBV5-1 with TRBJ2-7; D is possibly TRBD2 (5 bases). Germline CDR1 is SGHRS and CDR2 is YFSETQ. V was shortened by 4 bases and J by 3 bases, with 20 bases between the two germline ends. The CDR3 consists of 16 residues. The chain's CDR3 is CASSLSGGRNYYEQYF. The CDR3 DNA is TGCGCCAGCAGCCTCTCTGGAGGCAGGAACTACTACGAGCAGTACTTC.